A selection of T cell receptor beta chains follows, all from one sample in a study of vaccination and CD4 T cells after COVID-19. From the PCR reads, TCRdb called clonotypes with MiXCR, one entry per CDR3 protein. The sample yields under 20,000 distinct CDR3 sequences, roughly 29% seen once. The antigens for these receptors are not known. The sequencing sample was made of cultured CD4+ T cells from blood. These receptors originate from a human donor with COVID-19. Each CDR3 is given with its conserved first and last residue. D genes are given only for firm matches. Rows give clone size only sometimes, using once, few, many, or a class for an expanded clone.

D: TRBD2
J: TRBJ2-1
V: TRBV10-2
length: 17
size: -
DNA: TGCGCCAGCAGTGAGTCGCGGCGGGGGGTCTCCTACAATGAGCAGTTCTTC
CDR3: CASSESRRGVSYNEQFF

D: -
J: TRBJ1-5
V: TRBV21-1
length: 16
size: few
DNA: TGTGCCAGCAGCTCAAGCGGAAGGGGAGAGGGTCAGCCCCAGCATTTT
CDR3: CASSSSGRGEGQPQHF

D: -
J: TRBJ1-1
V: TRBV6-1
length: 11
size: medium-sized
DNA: TGTGCCAGCAGTACTACGGGGGAGGCTTTCTTT
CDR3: CASSTTGEAFF

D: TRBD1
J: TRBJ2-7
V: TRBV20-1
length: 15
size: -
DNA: TGCAGTGCTAGAGATAAGGGGGCCCTATCCTACGAGCAGTACTTC
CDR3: CSARDKGALSYEQYF

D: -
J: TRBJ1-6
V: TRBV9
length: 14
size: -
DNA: TGTGCCAGCAGCGTAGCGGGGGTAGACCCTATCCTCCACTTT
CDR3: CASSVAGVDPILHF

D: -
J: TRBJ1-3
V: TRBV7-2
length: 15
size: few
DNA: TGTGCCAGCAGCTTACGAGAAAGCTCTGGAAACACCATATATTTT
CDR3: CASSLRESSGNTIYF

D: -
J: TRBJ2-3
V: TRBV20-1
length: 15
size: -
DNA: TGCAGTGCTAGAGATCCGAGGGTTAAAGCAGATACGCAGTATTTT
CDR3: CSARDPRVKADTQYF

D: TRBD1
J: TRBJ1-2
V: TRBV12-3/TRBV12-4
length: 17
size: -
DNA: TGTGCCAGCAGTTTCACCCGGACCGGGACAGCCTTTTATGGCTACACCTTC
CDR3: CASSFTRTGTAFYGYTF

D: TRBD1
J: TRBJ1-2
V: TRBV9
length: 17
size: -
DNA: TGTGCCAGCAGAGCACCCACGGGACAGCAGGCGTTGGATGGCTACACCTTC
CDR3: CASRAPTGQQALDGYTF

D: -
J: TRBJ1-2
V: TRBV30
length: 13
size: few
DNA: TGTGCCTGGAGTCTCGGGGATGGCTATGGCTACACCTTC
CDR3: CAWSLGDGYGYTF

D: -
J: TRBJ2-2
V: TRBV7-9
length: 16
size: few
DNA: TGTGCCAGCAGGCCAGAGCGGCCAGGGAACACCGGGGAGCTGTTTTTT
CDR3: CASRPERPGNTGELFF

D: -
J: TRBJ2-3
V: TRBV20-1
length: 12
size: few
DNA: TGCAGTGCTAGTCCAGATACAGATACGCAGTATTTT
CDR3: CSASPDTDTQYF

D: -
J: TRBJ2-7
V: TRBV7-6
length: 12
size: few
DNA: TGTGCCAGCAGCTTGGAGCGCTACGAGCAGTACTTC
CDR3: CASSLERYEQYF

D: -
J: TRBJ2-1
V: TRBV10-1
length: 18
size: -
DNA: TGCGCCAGCAGTGGATCTAGGGACGGCCAGAGCTCCTACAATGAGCAGTTCTTC
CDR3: CASSGSRDGQSSYNEQFF

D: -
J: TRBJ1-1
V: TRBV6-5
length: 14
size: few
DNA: TGTGCCAGCAGTTACGCCAGGGAGAACACTGAAGCTTTCTTT
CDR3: CASSYARENTEAFF

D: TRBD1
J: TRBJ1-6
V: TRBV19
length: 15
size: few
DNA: TGTGCCAGTAGTGCCCAGGGACAGAAGAATTCACCCCTCCACTTT
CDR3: CASSAQGQKNSPLHF

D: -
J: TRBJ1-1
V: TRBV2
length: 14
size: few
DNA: TGTGCCAGCGGGGAGAGGGTAATGAACACTGAAGCTTTCTTT
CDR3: CASGERVMNTEAFF

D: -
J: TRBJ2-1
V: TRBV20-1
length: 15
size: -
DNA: TGCAGTGCGGGGAGGCCCAATTCGGGTGCGGATGAGCAGTTCTTC
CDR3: CSAGRPNSGADEQFF

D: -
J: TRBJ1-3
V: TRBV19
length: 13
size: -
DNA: TGTGCCAGTAGTGCCCGGGTGGACGGCACCATATATTTT
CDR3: CASSARVDGTIYF

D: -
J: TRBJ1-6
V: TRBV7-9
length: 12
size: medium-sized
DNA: TGTGCCTCGCGGGAGGGTAATTCACCCCTCCACTTT
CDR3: CASREGNSPLHF

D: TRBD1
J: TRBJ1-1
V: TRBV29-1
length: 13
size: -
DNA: TGCAGCGTTTCAGGGGGCTCGATCACTGAAGCTTTCTTT
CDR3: CSVSGGSITEAFF

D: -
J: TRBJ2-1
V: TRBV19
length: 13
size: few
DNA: TGTGCCAGTAGTATTTACCGAGAAGCTGAGCAGTTCTTC
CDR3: CASSIYREAEQFF

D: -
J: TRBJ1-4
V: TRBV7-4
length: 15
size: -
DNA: TGTGCCAGCAGCGCGGCTCATGCAACTAATGAAAAACTGTTTTTT
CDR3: CASSAAHATNEKLFF

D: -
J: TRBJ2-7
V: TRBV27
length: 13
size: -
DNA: TGTGCCAGCCGGGACGGAGCAGCCTACGAGCAGTACTTC
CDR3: CASRDGAAYEQYF

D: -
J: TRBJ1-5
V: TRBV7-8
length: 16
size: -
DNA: TGTGCCAGCAGCTTACAGGGGAGCCGGGCCAATCAGCCCCAGCATTTT
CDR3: CASSLQGSRANQPQHF

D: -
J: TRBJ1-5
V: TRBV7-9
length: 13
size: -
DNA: TGTGCCAGCAGCCCTGACAGCAATCAGCCCCAGCATTTT
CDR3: CASSPDSNQPQHF

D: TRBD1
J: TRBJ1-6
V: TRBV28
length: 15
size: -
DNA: TGTGCCAGCAGTTTTTCTAACACAGGGGTGAGGCCCCTCCACTTT
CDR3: CASSFSNTGVRPLHF

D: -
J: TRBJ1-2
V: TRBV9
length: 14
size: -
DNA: TGTGCCAGCAGCGTAGTGCCCCTCAAGGGAGGCTACACCTTC
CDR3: CASSVVPLKGGYTF

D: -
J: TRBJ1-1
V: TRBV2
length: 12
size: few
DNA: TGTGCCAGCCGGTTTGGGAACACTGAAGCTTTCTTT
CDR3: CASRFGNTEAFF

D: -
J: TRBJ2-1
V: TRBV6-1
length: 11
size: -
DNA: TGTGCCAGCAGTGAAATCTGGGAGCAGTTCTTC
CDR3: CASSEIWEQFF

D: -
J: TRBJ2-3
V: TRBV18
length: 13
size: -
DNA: TGTGCCAGCTCACCCCAGGGGAAAGATACGCAGTATTTT
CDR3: CASSPQGKDTQYF

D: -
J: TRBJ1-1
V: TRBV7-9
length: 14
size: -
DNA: TGTGCCAGCAGCTTCACAACAAAGAACACTGAAGCTTTCTTT
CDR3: CASSFTTKNTEAFF

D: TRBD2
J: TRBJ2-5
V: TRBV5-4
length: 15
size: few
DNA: TGTGCCAGCAGCTTTAGCGGGGCGCGTAGGGAGACCCAGTACTTC
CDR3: CASSFSGARRETQYF

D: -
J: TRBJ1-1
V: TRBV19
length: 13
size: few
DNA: TGTGCCAGTAAGCGCGGGGTACAAACTGAAGCTTTCTTT
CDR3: CASKRGVQTEAFF

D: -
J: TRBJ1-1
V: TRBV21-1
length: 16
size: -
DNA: TGTGCCAGCAGCAACCTCTGGACAGGGATGAACACTGAAGCTTTCTTT
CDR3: CASSNLWTGMNTEAFF

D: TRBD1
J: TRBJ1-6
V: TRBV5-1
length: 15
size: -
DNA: TGCGCCAGCAGCTTAACAGGGGGAAGTGATTCACCCCTCCACTTT
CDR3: CASSLTGGSDSPLHF

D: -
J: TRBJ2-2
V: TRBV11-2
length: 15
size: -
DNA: TGTGCCAGCAGCTCGGGCCTCGGGGACACCGGGGAGCTGTTTTTT
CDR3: CASSSGLGDTGELFF

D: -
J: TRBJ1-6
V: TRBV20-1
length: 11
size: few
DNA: TGCAGTGCTAGAGGAGGGGGATCCCTCCACTTT
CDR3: CSARGGGSLHF

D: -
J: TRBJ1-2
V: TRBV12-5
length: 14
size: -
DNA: TGTGCTAGTGCCCTAGGGGCTGTGAGAGGTGGCTACACCTTC
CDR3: CASALGAVRGGYTF

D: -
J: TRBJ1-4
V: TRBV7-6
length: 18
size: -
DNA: TGTGCCAGCAGCTTAGGTGGGGGAGCCAGGGCTGCTAATGAAAAACTGTTTTTT
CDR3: CASSLGGGARAANEKLFF

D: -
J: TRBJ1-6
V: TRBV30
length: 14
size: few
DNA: TGTGCCTGGAGCGGGGGAGGGGGAGGTTCACCCCTCCACTTT
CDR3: CAWSGGGGGSPLHF

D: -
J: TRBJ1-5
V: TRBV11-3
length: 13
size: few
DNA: TGTGCCAGCAGCTTAACGGGGATTCAGCCCCAGCATTTT
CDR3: CASSLTGIQPQHF

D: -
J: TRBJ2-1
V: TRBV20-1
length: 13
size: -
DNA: TGCAGTGCTAGTTGGCAGTGGTTCTATGAGCAGTTCTTC
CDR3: CSASWQWFYEQFF

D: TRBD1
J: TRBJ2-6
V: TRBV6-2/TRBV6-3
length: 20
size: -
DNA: TGTGCCAGCAGTTACGTCTTCGCAGGACAGGCGAGCTCTGGGGCCAACGTCCTGACTTTC
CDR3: CASSYVFAGQASSGANVLTF

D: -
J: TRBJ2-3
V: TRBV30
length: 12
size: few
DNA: TGTGCCTGGAGTGTAGGAGGAGATACGCAGTATTTT
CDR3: CAWSVGGDTQYF

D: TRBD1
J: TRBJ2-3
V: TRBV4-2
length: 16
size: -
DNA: TGTGCCAGCAGCCAAGAAGACAGGGCTAGCACAGATACGCAGTATTTT
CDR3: CASSQEDRASTDTQYF

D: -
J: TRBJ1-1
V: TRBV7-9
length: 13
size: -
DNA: TGTGCCAGCAGCCTGATGTGGGGGGGGCAAGCTTTCTTT
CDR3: CASSLMWGGQAFF

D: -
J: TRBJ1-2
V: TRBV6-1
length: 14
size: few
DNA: TGTGCCAGCAGTGAAGGGGTGGGAAGCTATGGCTACACCTTC
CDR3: CASSEGVGSYGYTF

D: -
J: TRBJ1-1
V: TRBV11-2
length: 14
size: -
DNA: TGTGCCAGCAGCAAATACAGGGAGGACACTGAAGCTTTCTTT
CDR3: CASSKYREDTEAFF

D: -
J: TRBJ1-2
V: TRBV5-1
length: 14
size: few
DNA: TGCGCCAGCAGCCCCATGGGAGGATCAGAGGGCTACACCTTC
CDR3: CASSPMGGSEGYTF

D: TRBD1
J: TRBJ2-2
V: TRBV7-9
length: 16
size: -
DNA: TGTGCCAGCAGCTTTGTGAGGACAGGGTCCACCGGGGAGCTGTTTTTT
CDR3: CASSFVRTGSTGELFF